This TCR beta chain was obtained from a study of blood T cell repertoires in COVID-19. Study-level information: Researchers got acute and convalescent COVID-19 samples from the United States, Italy and Spain. T cells, B-cell-depleted T cells, or PBMCs provided the cDNA or gDNA that served as material.

As processed by the authors: Amplification of reference gene primers provided the estimated nucleated cell counts. Using immunoSEQ multiplex PCR, the repertoire was profiled, and TCRdb retains in-frame clones only, with some absent. That table supplies the V and J calls and clone size; D and trimming were determined from the DNA. The sample lists 150,000 to 200,000 clones, roughly 90% occurring once. The CDR3 length is 15 residues. The trim removed 4 bases at V and 6 bases at J, leaving 9 bases unmatched. Germline loops: CDR1 SGHRS, CDR2 YFSETQ. The chain joins TRBV5-1 to TRBJ2-7; the match to TRBD1 covers 11 bases. Material: peripheral blood. This TCR was sampled from a woman aged 50 to 60 with acute or convalescent COVID-19. The CDR3 protein is CASSRTGTGGLEQYF. Here the CDR3 DNA reads TGCGCCAGCAGCCGAACCGGGACAGGGGGTCTCGAGCAGTACTTC. Drawing the rest from reference TRBV5-1 and TRBJ2-7, the complete variable domain is KAGVTQTPRYLIKTRGQQVTLSCSPISGHRSVSWYQQTPGQGLQFLFEYFSETQRNKGNFPGRFSGRQFSNSRSEMNVSTLELGDSALYLCASSRTGTGGLEQYFGPGTRLTVT.